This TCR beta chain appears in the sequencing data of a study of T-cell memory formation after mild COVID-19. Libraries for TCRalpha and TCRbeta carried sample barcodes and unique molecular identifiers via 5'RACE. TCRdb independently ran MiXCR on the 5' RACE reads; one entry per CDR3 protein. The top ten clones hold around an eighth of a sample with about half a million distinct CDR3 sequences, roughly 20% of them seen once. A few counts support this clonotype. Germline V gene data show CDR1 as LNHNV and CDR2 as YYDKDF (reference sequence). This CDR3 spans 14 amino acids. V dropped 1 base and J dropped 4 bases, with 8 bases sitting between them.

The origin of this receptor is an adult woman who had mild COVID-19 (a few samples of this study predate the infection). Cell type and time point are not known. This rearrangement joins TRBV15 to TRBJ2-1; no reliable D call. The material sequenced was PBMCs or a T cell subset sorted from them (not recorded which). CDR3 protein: CATSRVPPYNEQFF. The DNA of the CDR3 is TGTGCCACCAGCAGAGTTCCCCCATACAATGAGCAGTTCTTC.